The 26 T cell receptor beta chains given below trace back to one sample, sequenced in a study of monozygotic twins with inflammatory bowel disease. TCRdb reanalyzed the 5' RACE reads, giving one entry per CDR3 protein sequence and no DNA. Its clone listing holds approximately 45,000 distinct CDR3 sequences. Sequenced: blood. Receptors were obtained from a human donor with ulcerative colitis or Crohn's disease, or a healthy co-twin of an affected twin (not recorded which).

The chain links TRBV6-2 or TRBV6-3 to TRBJ1-3; TCRdb's D gene call, TRBD1, goes unchecked for lack of DNA. This CDR3 is 18 amino acids long. Germline V CDR1 and CDR2: MNHEY, SVGEGT. CDR3 loop: CASSYSMTDRHSGNTIYF.

The V and J genes are TRBV7-9 and TRBJ2-1. Germline CDR1 reads SEHNR; CDR2 reads FQNEAQ (reference sequence). CDR3 size: 14 residues. The CDR3 here is CASSLEDANNEQFF.

The chain has TRBV11-2 and TRBJ2-2; no DNA is available, so the TRBD1 call from TCRdb remains unchecked. Germline CDR1 reads SGHAT; CDR2 reads FQNNGV. The CDR3 has 15 amino acids. CDR3 amino acids: CASSLRGQGTGELFF.

The chain uses TRBV5-4 and TRBJ2-2; TCRdb reports TRBD1, a call that lacks DNA to check it against. Germline CDR1 SGHNT, CDR2 YYREEE (reference sequence). The CDR3 is 16 amino acids. The CDR3 protein is CASTRDRGSNTGELFF.

The V and J genes are TRBV29-1 and TRBJ1-1; as DNA is missing, the TRBD1 call by TCRdb cannot be tested. The CDR3 is 14 amino acids. Germline V CDR1 and CDR2: SQVTM, ANQGSEA. The CDR3: CSVSPQGRGAEAFF.

The rearrangement uses TRBV18 and TRBJ2-5. Germline V lookup: CDR1 KGHSH, CDR2 LQKENI. The CDR3 has 13 residues. This chain's CDR3 is CASAQRQQETQYF.

The chain couples TRBV27 to TRBJ2-1; TCRdb's assignment of TRBD1 cannot be checked, as there is no DNA. CDR1 and CDR2 from the germline V gene are MNHEY and SMNVEV (reference sequence). CDR3 length equals 15 residues. The CDR3 reads CASSLTGTGTGRQFF.

V and J are TRBV5-1 and TRBJ2-5; TCRdb's D call, TRBD1, is unchecked because there is no DNA. This CDR3 is 19 amino acids long. The germline gives CDR1 SGHRS, CDR2 YFSETQ. The CDR3 spells CASTSALPGQAQIQETQYF.

The chain carries TRBV20-1 and TRBJ1-2. Per germline, CDR1 DFQATT and CDR2 SNEGSKA (reference sequence). The CDR3 loop spans 12 amino acids. This CDR3 is CSARVGGNGYTF.

CDR3 sequence reads: CASRQGYGNTEAFF. V gene TRBV5-1 combines with J gene TRBJ1-1; TCRdb selects TRBD1, and the lack of DNA leaves this call unchecked. Germline-derived CDR1 and CDR2 are SGHRS and YFSETQ. The CDR3 extends over 14 amino acids. Full variable domain (outside the CDR3, taken from reference TRBV5-1 and TRBJ1-1): KAGVTQTPRYLIKTRGQQVTLSCSPISGHRSVSWYQQTPGQGLQFLFEYFSETQRNKGNFPGRFSGRQFSNSRSEMNVSTLELGDSALYLCASRQGYGNTEAFFGQGTRLTVV.

The chain is built from TRBV20-1 and TRBJ1-5; TCRdb's D gene call, TRBD1, goes unchecked for lack of DNA. Germline V lookup: CDR1 DFQATT, CDR2 SNEGSKA (reference sequence). The CDR3 covers 14 residues. The CDR3: CSARTGKGNQPQHF.

This sequence joins TRBV6-5 and TRBJ2-5; TCRdb picks TRBD1, but there is no DNA to check that call. CDR3 length: 15 amino acids. Per germline, CDR1 MNHEY and CDR2 SVGAGI. CDR3 in amino acids: CASSYSSGQGGTQYF.

V and J are TRBV4-3 and TRBJ1-2; with no DNA, the TCRdb D assignment of TRBD1 cannot be verified. Germline V gives CDR1 LGHNA, CDR2 YSLEER. This CDR3 has 15 amino acids. CDR3 in amino acids: CASSQGNSPNYGYTF.

This chain's CDR3 is CASSGRAGDTGELFF. The V and J genes are TRBV5-1 and TRBJ2-2; TCRdb selects TRBD2, and the lack of DNA leaves this call unchecked. Germline CDR1 and CDR2: SGHRS and YFSETQ. The CDR3 is 15 amino acids.

J is TRBJ2-1 and V is TRBV19. CDR1 is LNHDA, CDR2 SQIVND, per germline (reference sequence). The length of the CDR3 is 14 residues. This chain's CDR3 is CASSTGLDYNEQFF.

CDR3 protein: CASSPDLDEQFF. This chain connects TRBV5-1 to TRBJ2-1. Germline CDR1 SGHRS, CDR2 YFSETQ. The CDR3 loop spans 12 amino acids.

The chain uses TRBV10-3 and TRBJ2-1; TCRdb gives TRBD1 as the D gene, but with no DNA this cannot be confirmed. The CDR3 is 15 amino acids. Germline V gene sequence: CDR1 ENHRY, CDR2 SYGVKD. CDR3: CAISVKGAENNEQFF.

The chain carries TRBV20-1 and TRBJ1-5. The CDR3 is made up of 16 amino acids. Looked up from germline, CDR1 is DFQATT and CDR2 is SNEGSKA (reference sequence). The CDR3 spells CSASRGSQRSNQPQHF.

The V and J genes are TRBV5-8 and TRBJ1-1. From germline, CDR1 is SGHTS and CDR2 YDEGEE. This CDR3 contains 14 residues. The CDR3 loop reads CASSSDGRNTEAFF.

This rearrangement joins TRBV9 to TRBJ2-5; TCRdb's D gene call, TRBD1, goes unchecked for lack of DNA. CDR3 length equals 13 residues. CDR1 is SGDLS, CDR2 YYNGEE, per germline. The CDR3 sequence is CASSPGPEETQYF.

This chain joins TRBV5-5 and TRBJ1-2; TCRdb reports TRBD1, a call that lacks DNA to check it against. The germline CDR1 and CDR2 sequences are SGHKS and YYEKEE (reference sequence). CDR3 length equals 15 residues. The CDR3 loop reads CASSRDRGIDYGYTF.

The CDR3 protein is CARTWAGNTGELFF. This rearrangement joins TRBV30 to TRBJ2-2; no DNA is available, so the TRBD2 call from TCRdb remains unchecked. Per germline, CDR1 GTSNPN and CDR2 SVGIG (reference sequence). The CDR3 extends over 14 amino acids.

The chain couples TRBV7-9 to TRBJ2-3; the TRBD1 assignment by TCRdb is unverifiable without DNA. In germline, CDR1 is SEHNR, CDR2 FQNEAQ (reference sequence). The CDR3 contains 15 residues. This chain's CDR3 is CASSSGPSFTDTQYF.

The chain is built from TRBV10-3 and TRBJ2-7; TCRdb gives TRBD2 as the D gene, but with no DNA this cannot be confirmed. Germline V CDR1 and CDR2: ENHRY, SYGVKD. The CDR3 runs 13 residues. CDR3 residues: CAISASSGYTQYF.

This sequence joins TRBV28 and TRBJ1-1; absent DNA, TCRdb's TRBD1 call cannot be checked. CDR1 is MDHEN, CDR2 SYDVKM, per germline. The CDR3 runs to 13 residues. The CDR3 sequence is CASSTTVNTEAFF. Variable domain in full (rest from reference TRBV28 and TRBJ1-1): DVKVTQSSRYLVKRTGEKVFLECVQDMDHENMFWYRQDPGLGLRLIYFSYDVKMKEKGDIPEGYSVSREKKERFSLILESASTNQTSMYLCASSTTVNTEAFFGQGTRLTVV.

V gene TRBV6-5 combines with J gene TRBJ2-1. The CDR3 runs to 11 residues. CDR1 MNHEY and CDR2 SVGAGI come from the germline V gene. CDR3 in amino acids: CASSYSGEQFF.